This T cell receptor (beta chain) came from a study of cytomegalovirus exposure and HLA in healthy donors. A multiplex PCR was run with 60 Vbeta primers and 13 Jbeta primers. Measured with immunoSEQ multiplex PCR; TCRdb has only the in-frame clones, and not every one. The sample lists around 160,000 clones; 83% were seen once. General observations from the study: What TCR beta sequences reportedly achieved was accurate prediction of HLA-A and HLA-B alleles in most subjects. The only immune exposure information that was available was CMV serostatus. In an earlier analysis, in some 540 donors, most V segments appeared productive either ~87% or ~30% of the time.

The V gene end was trimmed by 5 bases and the J gene end by 2 bases; junction bases not matched to a gene: 7. The CDR3 totals 16 residues. Germline V CDR1 and CDR2: LNHNV, YYDKDF (reference sequence). About this clone itself: Its antigen is unknown.

The chain uses TRBV15 and TRBJ2-1; 9 nucleotides line up with TRBD1. The specimen was PBMCs. This sequence was found in a middle-aged man in good health and CMV-seropositive. The chain's CDR3 is CATSAGGTGTYNEQFF. The DNA of the CDR3 is TGTGCCACCAGCGCCGGCGGGACAGGGACCTACAATGAGCAGTTCTTC.